What follows is one T cell receptor beta chain and its context. Its antigen is currently not known. Per-nucleotide qualities are absent, and no much larger clonotype sits a single base away. TCRbeta CDR3 regions were amplified from genomic DNA by means of the immunoSEQ Assay, a bias-controlled multiplex PCR. Per the source publication's procedure: Nucleated cell counts per sample were estimated from amplification of reference gene primers within the assay. Sequence reads were collapsed and filtered to measure the absolute abundance of every unique TCRbeta CDR3 rearrangement. Productive Simpson clonality was computed per sample as the square root of Simpson's diversity index over productive rearrangements. In its TCRdb copy, this immuneACCESS table keeps in-frame sequences only and misses some clones. Where compared with another copy, unresolved V genes explain less than half of these, and the others have no known cause. From that table come the V and J calls and clone size; the DNA was used to work out D and trimming. Across this sample there are under 450,000 clones, with 75% to 90% seen only once. The ten top clones hold around 7.5% of the sample.

The data originate from a study of blood T cell repertoires in COVID-19 (dated by TCRdb to 2018 to 2020). Regarding the study in general: The collaborator samples originated in the United States, Italy and Spain and spanned the acute and convalescent phases of COVID-19. The material from the prospective study consisted of cDNA or gDNA derived from T cells, B-cell-depleted T cells, or PBMCs. Subjects who had been exposed to COVID-19, were actively infected with it, or had recovered from it provided the deeply sampled blood TCRbeta repertoires that made up the dataset. The repertoires were released in a freely available public database meant as a resource for research on the immune response to SARS-CoV-2. Samples were obtained from the ongoing ImmuneRACE study (first 160 participants) and from about 1,300 subjects provided by 6 global collaborators. A de-identified subject ID, COVID-19 status, age in years and sex were almost always included in the sample metadata. Where available, HLA class I and class II types were obtained from metadata supplied by the sample provider rather than from assay-based typing. General study outcomes and caveats: The amount of clinical and demographic metadata varied by source and participant and was provided uncurated.

From cysteine to phenylalanine, the CDR3 is 14 amino acids long. The sequence is cut down to CDR3 DNA, 42 bases in frame from base 1. As encoded in the germline V gene (reference sequence), CDR1 is SEHNR while CDR2 is FQNEAQ. After removal of 4 bases from V and 6 bases from J, the junction retains 5 bases not matched to a gene. One collaborating source in Seattle enrolled patients during active infection and followed them longitudinally through the course of disease. Each collaborating institution followed its own protocols to collect whole blood in K2EDTA tubes. For TCRbeta analysis, collaborators shipped samples in one of three forms: frozen whole blood, isolated PBMCs, or DNA extracted from either of those sample types.

Sample: peripheral blood. The chain employs TRBV7-9 and TRBJ2-3, with 9 bases matching TRBD2. This clonotype was sampled from a woman aged 55-69 years with COVID-19, enrolled during active disease. The nucleotide sequence is TGTGCCAGCAGCTCAGGACTAGCGCCGGATACGCAGTATTTT. It translates as CASSSGLAPDTQYF.